This T cell receptor beta chain came from a study of T cells in Graves' hyperthyroidism and ophthalmopathy. The study enrolled patients aged 18 to 65 with newly diagnosed hyperthyroidism of under 2 months' duration. The study excluded patients with uncontrolled infection, other autoimmune disease, pregnancy or lactation. A note on this clonotype: The antigen remains undetermined.

This CDR3 comprises 14 residues. The V gene lost 8 bases and the J gene lost 1 base, with 11 bases spanning the gap. Using RNA transcripts as the source, TCR beta CDR3 regions were amplified. A first-round RT-PCR of the TCR CDR3 used the HTBI primer set. One entry per CDR3 protein results from TCRdb running MiXCR on the multiplex PCR reads. The sample yields fewer than 300,000 distinct CDR3 sequences, less than 30% seen once. Notes on the study in general: Patients with ophthalmopathy were separated from those with stable hyperthyroidism by a 13 V-J model. Before onset, by a median of about seven months, the model predicted ophthalmopathy.

The genes are TRBV12-3 or TRBV12-4 and TRBJ2-2; D may be TRBD2 (6 bases). The clonotype comes from a middle-aged man with Graves' hyperthyroidism that later progressed to Graves' ophthalmopathy. Source material: blood. DNA of the CDR3: TGTGCCAGCCGGGAGCTACGGAACACCGGGGAGCTGTTTTTT. It codes for CASRELRNTGELFF.